Following are 26 T cell receptor beta chains from one sample sequenced in a study of cytomegalovirus exposure and HLA in healthy donors. PCR employed 60 Vbeta and 13 Jbeta primers. Using immunoSEQ multiplex PCR, the repertoire was profiled, and TCRdb retains in-frame clones only, with some absent. Its table records under 130,000 clones. Material for sequencing was PBMCs. The source of these receptors is a man aged 35-49 years in good health and CMV-seronegative.

V usage is TRBV30 and J usage is TRBJ1-5; unclear D gene. Germline CDR1 is GTSNPN and CDR2 is SVGIG (reference sequence). The CDR3 length is 14 residues. V gave up 3 bases and J gave up 0 bases, with 9 bases separating them. CDR3 protein: CAWSPQYSNQPQHF. Written as DNA, the CDR3 is TGTGCCTGGAGCCCTCAGTATAGCAATCAGCCCCAGCATTTT.

CDR3 protein: CASSLVVGTGRPNKIWPLHF. CDR3 bases: TGTGCCAGCAGTTTAGTTGTAGGTACAGGGAGACCGAACAAGATCTGGCCCCTCCACTTT. The chain recombines TRBV27 with TRBJ1-6, with D perhaps matching TRBD1 (6 bases). The germline gives CDR1 MNHEY, CDR2 SMNVEV (reference sequence). The V end lost 2 bases, the J end lost 13 bases, and 33 bases lay between the germline ends. The CDR3 is 20 amino acids.

The V and J genes are TRBV19 and TRBJ1-1; D not certain. The CDR3 has 13 residues. V gave up 1 base and J gave up 4 bases, with 7 bases separating them. Germline values: CDR1 LNHDA, CDR2 SQIVND (reference sequence). CDR3 sequence reads: CASSIGGITEAFF. CDR3 DNA: TGTGCCAGTAGTATAGGCGGGATCACTGAAGCTTTCTTT.

This sequence joins TRBV5-4 and TRBJ1-3, with D hard to call. V lost 0 bases to trimming and J lost 2 bases, with 9 bases between them. The CDR3 consists of 15 residues. The germline gives CDR1 SGHNT, CDR2 YYREEE (reference sequence). This CDR3 reads CASSLAGSPGNTIYF. CDR3 coding DNA: TGTGCCAGCAGCTTGGCAGGATCCCCTGGAAACACCATATATTTT. Filled out from reference TRBV5-4 and TRBJ1-3, the complete variable domain reads ETGVTQSPTHLIKTRGQQVTLRCSSQSGHNTVSWYQQALGQGPQFIFQYYREEENGRGNFPPRFSGLQFPNYSSELNVNALELDDSALYLCASSLAGSPGNTIYFGEGSWLTVV.

The genes are TRBV7-9 and TRBJ1-4, with 9 positions matching TRBD1. CDR3 length: 15 residues. Losses at the gene ends were 1 base for V and 6 bases for J; bases not matched to a gene: 3. Germline V gene lookup returns CDR1 SEHNR and CDR2 FQNEAQ (reference sequence). The CDR3 reads CASSLGDRDHEKLFF. CDR3 nucleotides: TGTGCCAGCAGCTTAGGGGACAGGGATCATGAAAAACTGTTTTTT.

About this clone itself: This same CDR3 is encoded by further DNA sequences in the sample. This chain links TRBV2 with TRBJ1-5, with D tentatively TRBD1 (6 bases). The CDR3 loop spans 14 amino acids. Per germline, CDR1 SNHLY and CDR2 FYNNEI. V lost 2 bases to trimming and J lost 6 bases, with 11 bases between them. CDR3 residues: CASSENQGSQPQHF. The CDR3 nucleotides are TGTGCCAGCAGTGAAAATCAGGGGAGTCAGCCCCAGCATTTT. Full variable domain (outside the CDR3, taken from reference TRBV2 and TRBJ1-5): EPEVTQTPSHQVTQMGQEVILRCVPISNHLYFYWYRQILGQKVEFLVSFYNNEISEKSEIFDDQFSVERPDGSNFTLKIRSTKLEDSAMYFCASSENQGSQPQHFGDGTRLSIL.

The J gene is TRBJ2-5, the V gene TRBV28; maybe TRBD1 (5 bases). This CDR3 region has 14 residues. Trimming took 2 bases from V and 1 from J, leaving 8 bases between them. CDR1 is MDHEN, CDR2 SYDVKM, per germline. In nucleotides, the CDR3 is TGTGCCAGCAGTTTAATGACAGCCCAAGAGACCCAGTACTTC. Its protein is CASSLMTAQETQYF.

J is TRBJ1-5 and V is TRBV7-9; 8 nucleotides match TRBD1. The CDR3 spans 17 residues. CDR1 SEHNR and CDR2 FQNEAQ come from the germline V gene (reference sequence). V was pared by 1 base and J by 2 bases, with 7 bases of the junction left unmatched. The CDR3 DNA reads TGTGCCAGCAGCTTAGGTCTAGGGACAGGAGGCAATCAGCCCCAGCATTTT. Protein: CASSLGLGTGGNQPQHF.

J is TRBJ2-3 and V is TRBV18; 10 positions match TRBD2. Germline V lookup: CDR1 KGHSH, CDR2 LQKENI. The CDR3 extends over 16 amino acids. V lost 0 bases and J lost 2; bases outside the gene matches: 2. The CDR3 protein is CASSPPSGGNTDTQYF. The CDR3 coding sequence is TGTGCCAGCTCACCACCTAGCGGGGGGAACACAGATACGCAGTATTTT.

V gene TRBV10-2 combines with J gene TRBJ1-5; D is ambiguous. CDR1 and CDR2 (germline): WSHSY, SAAADI. The V end was cut by 5 bases, the J end by 6 bases, with 14 bases between. The CDR3 totals 14 residues. In nucleotides, the CDR3 is TGCGCCAGCAGTTCCCTGGGCCCAGGTCAGCCCCAGCATTTT. Amino acid sequence: CASSSLGPGQPQHF.

The genes are TRBV7-2 and TRBJ2-1; D perhaps matches TRBD2 (6 bases). Trimming removed 5 bases from V and 1 base from J, with 15 bases in between. The CDR3 totals 16 residues. CDR1 is SGHTA and CDR2 is FQGNSA in the germline V gene. The CDR3 DNA sequence: TGTGCCAGCAGCCCAGGCGGGGCTGGGTCCTACAATGAGCAGTTCTTC. Its translation is CASSPGGAGSYNEQFF.

The chain uses TRBV6-1 and TRBJ2-2; 8 positions agree with TRBD2. This CDR3 comprises 13 residues. Germline values: CDR1 MNHNS, CDR2 SASEGT. The J segment lost 6 bases and the V segment lost 6 bases, leaving 3 bases of the junction unmatched. This chain's CDR3 is CASRTGGSGELFF. CDR3 bases: TGTGCCAGCAGGACGGGGGGGTCCGGGGAGCTGTTTTTT.

The V gene is TRBV7-9, the J gene TRBJ2-7; the match to TRBD2 covers 10 bases. The ends lost 5 bases at V and 3 bases at J; junction bases unmatched: 10. Germline CDR1 SEHNR, CDR2 FQNEAQ (reference sequence). The CDR3 loop spans 16 amino acids. The CDR3 loop reads CASSDPGRTSGYEQYF. CDR3 DNA: TGTGCCAGCAGCGATCCGGGGCGGACTAGCGGCTACGAGCAGTACTTC.

V is TRBV4-3 and J is TRBJ2-3; weak D call: TRBD1 (5 bases). The CDR3 totals 13 residues. The germline V and J ends were trimmed by 2 bases and 6 bases, with 9 bases remaining between them. In germline, CDR1 is LGHNA, CDR2 YSLEER. The CDR3 sequence is CASSQLTGDTQYF. In DNA form, the CDR3 reads TGCGCCAGCAGCCAACTTACAGGCGATACGCAGTATTTT.

The J gene is TRBJ2-7, the V gene TRBV9; 7 nucleotides match TRBD1. This CDR3 comprises 15 residues. The V segment lost 3 bases and the J segment 1 base; nucleotides outside the gene matches: 7. From germline, CDR1 is SGDLS and CDR2 YYNGEE. The CDR3, as DNA: TGTGCCAGCAGCGGTAGACAGGGTCAATCCTACGAGCAGTACTTC. This codes for CASSGRQGQSYEQYF.

The rearrangement uses TRBV4-3 and TRBJ2-1; possibly TRBD1 for D (6 bases). The CDR3 sequence is 12 residues long. V shed 1 base and J shed 15 bases, with 13 bases lying between them. Germline CDR1 LGHNA, CDR2 YSLEER. The CDR3 is CASSQGTGILFF. The DNA of the CDR3 is TGCGCCAGCAGCCAAGGCACAGGGATCCTGTTCTTC.

The chain joins TRBV28 to TRBJ1-5; TRBD1 aligns across 7 bases. Germline-derived CDR1 and CDR2 are MDHEN and SYDVKM. The CDR3 covers 14 residues. Trimming cost V 6 bases and J 5 bases; bases outside gene matches: 7. In DNA form, the CDR3 reads TGTGCCAGCAGGCCGGGACAGTCTTATCAGCCCCAGCATTTT. It codes for CASRPGQSYQPQHF.

The V call is TRBV5-1, the J call TRBJ2-5; D is perhaps TRBD1 (6 bases). The CDR3 spans 13 residues. Germline assignment: CDR1 SGHRS and CDR2 YFSETQ. Trimming took 4 bases from V and 0 from J, leaving 7 bases between them. The CDR3 loop reads CASSTGYQETQYF. CDR3 DNA sequence: TGCGCCAGCAGCACAGGGTACCAAGAGACCCAGTACTTC. The whole variable domain, remainder taken from reference TRBV5-1 and TRBJ2-5, is KAGVTQTPRYLIKTRGQQVTLSCSPISGHRSVSWYQQTPGQGLQFLFEYFSETQRNKGNFPGRFSGRQFSNSRSEMNVSTLELGDSALYLCASSTGYQETQYFGPGTRLLVL.

The gene calls are TRBV27 and TRBJ2-1; 9 bases match TRBD1. CDR1 MNHEY and CDR2 SMNVEV come from the germline V gene (reference sequence). The CDR3 has 13 amino acids. J lost 7 bases, V lost 4 bases, and 2 bases had no gene match. The CDR3 bases are TGTGCCAGCAGTTACGGGACAGGGAATGAGCAGTTCTTC. Its protein product is CASSYGTGNEQFF.

The chain links TRBV5-1 to TRBJ2-6, with TRBD1 matching over 9 bases. CDR1 is SGHRS and CDR2 is YFSETQ in the germline V gene. After removal of 2 bases from V and 2 bases from J, the junction contained 5 bases not matched to a gene. The CDR3 loop spans 17 amino acids. The CDR3 DNA sequence: TGCGCCAGCAGCTTCTATGACAGGGGGGCTGGGGCCAACGTCCTGACTTTC. It yields the protein CASSFYDRGAGANVLTF.

The chain carries TRBV19 and TRBJ1-4, with TRBD1 matching 11 bases. Looked up from germline, CDR1 is LNHDA and CDR2 is SQIVND (reference sequence). V trimming: 6 bases; J trimming: 0 bases; junction bases outside the gene matches: 12. The CDR3 length is 19 residues. This CDR3 is CASSPIYRDRGATNEKLFF. The CDR3 nucleotides are TGTGCCAGTAGCCCAATTTACCGGGACAGGGGGGCAACTAATGAAAAACTGTTTTTT.

The V gene is TRBV4-3, the J gene TRBJ2-5, with 11 bases aligning to TRBD2. There are 18 residues in the CDR3. In germline, CDR1 is LGHNA, CDR2 YSLEER. The V gene end was trimmed by 0 bases and the J gene end by 5 bases; junction bases not matched to a gene: 11. CDR3 DNA sequence: TGCGCCAGCAGCCAAGAGTCCCCACTAGCGGGGGTGCCTGAGACCCAGTACTTC. Its translation is CASSQESPLAGVPETQYF.

The chain is built from TRBV19 and TRBJ2-7, with D tentatively TRBD1 (6 bases). The germline V and J ends were trimmed by 1 base and 3 bases, with 13 bases remaining between them. Germline assignment: CDR1 LNHDA and CDR2 SQIVND (reference sequence). The CDR3 is 15 amino acids. The CDR3, as DNA: TGTGCCAGTAGTATAGTCTACAGGGATAACTACGAGCAGTACTTC. This gives the protein CASSIVYRDNYEQYF.

The rearrangement uses TRBV5-4 and TRBJ2-4; 7 bases align to TRBD2. Germline V gives CDR1 SGHNT, CDR2 YYREEE (reference sequence). Trimming removed 4 bases from V and 4 bases from J; junction bases left unmatched: 2. This CDR3 contains 13 residues. CDR3 in DNA: TGTGCCAGCAGCCCCGGGGGGAAAAACATTCAGTACTTC. Protein product: CASSPGGKNIQYF.

V gene TRBV7-9 combines with J gene TRBJ2-3; a weak D match, TRBD1 (6 bases). The germline V gene has CDR1 SEHNR and CDR2 FQNEAQ (reference sequence). The CDR3 has 17 amino acids. The V end lost 5 bases, the J end lost 2 bases, and 20 bases lay between the germline ends. In DNA, the CDR3 is TGTGCCAGCAGCCCCCCGGCATCGGACAGTAACACAGATACGCAGTATTTT. Translating it yields CASSPPASDSNTDTQYF.

The CDR3 sequence: CASSLRGGPQHF. Written as DNA, the CDR3 is TGTGCCAGCAGTTTACGAGGGGGGCCCCAGCATTTT. The chain joins TRBV27 to TRBJ1-5, with a tentative D call TRBD1 (6 bases). The CDR3 extends over 12 amino acids. V was clipped by 2 bases and J by 9 bases, with 8 bases between them. Germline CDR1 MNHEY, CDR2 SMNVEV (reference sequence).